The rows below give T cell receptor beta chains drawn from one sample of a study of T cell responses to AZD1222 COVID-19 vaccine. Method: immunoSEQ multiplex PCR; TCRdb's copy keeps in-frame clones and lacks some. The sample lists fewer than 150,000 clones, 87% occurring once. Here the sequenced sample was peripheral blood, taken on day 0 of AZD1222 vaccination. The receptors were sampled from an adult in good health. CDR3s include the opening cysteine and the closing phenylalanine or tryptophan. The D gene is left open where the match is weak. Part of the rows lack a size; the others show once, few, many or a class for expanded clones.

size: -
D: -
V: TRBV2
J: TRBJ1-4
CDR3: CASGDEKLFF
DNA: TGTGCCAGTGGGGATGAAAAACTGTTTTTT

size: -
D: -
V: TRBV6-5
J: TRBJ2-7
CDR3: CASSPRSGTEQYF
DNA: TGTGCCAGCAGTCCCCGATCGGGAACCGAGCAGTACTTC

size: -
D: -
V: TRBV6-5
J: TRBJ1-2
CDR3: CASSYGRGSGYGYTF
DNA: TGTGCCAGCAGTTACGGTCGGGGTTCCGGCTATGGCTACACCTTC

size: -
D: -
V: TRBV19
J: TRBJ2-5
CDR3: CASSAGASAIETQYF
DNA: TGTGCCAGTAGTGCCGGCGCTAGCGCCATAGAGACCCAGTACTTC

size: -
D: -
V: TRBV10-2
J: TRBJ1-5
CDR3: CASSESTQAGRWPQHF
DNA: TGCGCCAGCAGTGAGTCGACTCAGGCGGGGAGATGGCCCCAGCATTTT

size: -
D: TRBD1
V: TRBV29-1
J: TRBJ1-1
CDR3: CSVEGQGRRTEAFF
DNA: TGCAGCGTTGAGGGACAGGGAAGGAGGACTGAAGCTTTCTTT

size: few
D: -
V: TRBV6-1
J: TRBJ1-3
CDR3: CASSTGPLSGNTIYF
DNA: TGTGCCAGCAGCACAGGGCCCCTCTCTGGAAACACCATATATTTT

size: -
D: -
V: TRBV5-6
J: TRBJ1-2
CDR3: CASSRGQRDGYTF
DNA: TGTGCCAGCAGCCGAGGACAGAGAGATGGCTACACCTTC

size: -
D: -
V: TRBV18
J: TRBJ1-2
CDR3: CASSPNPRINYGYTF
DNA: TGTGCCAGCTCACCAAATCCCAGGATTAACTATGGCTACACCTTC

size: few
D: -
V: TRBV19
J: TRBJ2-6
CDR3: CASSLQGPGANVLTF
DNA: TGTGCCAGTAGTCTCCAGGGGCCTGGGGCCAACGTCCTGACTTTC

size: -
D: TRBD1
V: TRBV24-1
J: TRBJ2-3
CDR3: CATSDSTGGIGDTQYF
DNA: TGTGCCACCAGTGACTCAACAGGGGGCATAGGAGATACGCAGTATTTT

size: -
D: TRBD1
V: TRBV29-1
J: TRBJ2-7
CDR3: CSAAGTGGYEQYF
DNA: TGCAGCGCAGCCGGGACAGGGGGCTACGAGCAGTACTTC

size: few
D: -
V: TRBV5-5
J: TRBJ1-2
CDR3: CASSLGWGDDGYTF
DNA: TGTGCCAGCAGCTTGGGGTGGGGGGATGATGGCTACACCTTC

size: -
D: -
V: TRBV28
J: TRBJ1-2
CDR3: CASSRKGSYYGYTF
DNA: TGTGCCAGCAGCCGAAAGGGATCCTATTATGGCTACACCTTC

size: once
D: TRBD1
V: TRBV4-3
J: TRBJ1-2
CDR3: CASAQGDYGYTF
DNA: TGCGCCAGCGCACAGGGGGACTATGGCTACACCTTC

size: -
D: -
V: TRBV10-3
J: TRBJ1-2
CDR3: CAISGGHPGYTF
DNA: TGTGCCATCAGTGGGGGACACCCCGGCTACACCTTC

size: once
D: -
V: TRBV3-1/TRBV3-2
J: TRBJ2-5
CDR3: CASSPVPGARTQYF
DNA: TGTGCCAGCAGCCCTGTTCCGGGCGCGAGGACCCAGTACTTC

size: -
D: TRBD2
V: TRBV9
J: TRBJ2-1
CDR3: CASSPQAGIFYNEQFF
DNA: TGTGCCAGCAGCCCCCAAGCGGGGATTTTCTACAATGAGCAGTTCTTC

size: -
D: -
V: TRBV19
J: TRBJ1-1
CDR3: CASSIMSLTEAFF
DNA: TGTGCCAGTAGTATTATGAGTCTCACTGAAGCTTTCTTT

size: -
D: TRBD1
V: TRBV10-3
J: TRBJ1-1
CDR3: CAIRVTGENTEAFF
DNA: TGTGCCATCAGGGTGACAGGGGAGAACACTGAAGCTTTCTTT

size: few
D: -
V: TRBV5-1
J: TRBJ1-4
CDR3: CASSLSQGLSGNEKLFF
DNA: TGCGCCAGCAGCTTATCTCAGGGGTTGTCGGGTAATGAAAAACTGTTTTTT

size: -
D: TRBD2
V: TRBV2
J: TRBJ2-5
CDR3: CASSDGGGETQYF
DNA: TGTGCCAGCAGTGACGGCGGGGGAGAGACCCAGTACTTC

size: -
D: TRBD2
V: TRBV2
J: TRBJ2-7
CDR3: CASSVVAGAYEQYF
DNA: TGTGCCAGCAGTGTGGTAGCGGGGGCCTACGAGCAGTACTTC

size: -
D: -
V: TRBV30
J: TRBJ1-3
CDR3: CAWSTRLGRLGNTIYF
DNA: TGTGCCTGGAGTACTAGACTAGGCCGGTTGGGAAACACCATATATTTT

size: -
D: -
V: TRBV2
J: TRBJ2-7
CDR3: CAVGELTYDYEQYF
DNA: TGTGCCGTTGGCGAATTGACTTACGACTACGAGCAGTACTTC

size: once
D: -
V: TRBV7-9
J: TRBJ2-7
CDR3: CASSLSIGRNEQYF
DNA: TGTGCCAGCAGCTTATCGATCGGACGGAACGAGCAGTACTTC

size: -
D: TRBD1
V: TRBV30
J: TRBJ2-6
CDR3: CASGQERTGANVLTF
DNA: TGTGCCTCCGGACAGGAAAGGACTGGGGCCAACGTCCTGACTTTC

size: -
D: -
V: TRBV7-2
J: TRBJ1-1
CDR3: CASTSLWGGRGNTEAFF
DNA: TGTGCCAGCACCTCCCTATGGGGGGGCAGGGGGAACACTGAAGCTTTCTTT

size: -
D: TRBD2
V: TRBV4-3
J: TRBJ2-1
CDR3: CASSLISGGEQFF
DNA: TGCGCCAGCAGCCTTATAAGCGGGGGTGAGCAGTTCTTC

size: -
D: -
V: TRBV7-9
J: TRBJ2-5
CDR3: CASSLEGGARTQYF
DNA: TGTGCCAGCAGCTTAGAGGGCGGGGCTCGGACCCAGTACTTC

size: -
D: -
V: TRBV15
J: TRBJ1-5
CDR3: CATSRALQGTYSNQPQHF
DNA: TGTGCCACCAGCAGAGCGCTCCAGGGGACTTATAGCAATCAGCCCCAGCATTTT

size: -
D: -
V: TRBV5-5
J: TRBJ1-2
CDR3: CASSLVGVYGYTF
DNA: TGTGCCAGCAGCTTGGTGGGCGTCTATGGCTACACCTTC

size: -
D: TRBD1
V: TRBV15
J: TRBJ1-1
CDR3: CATSPTWGQGRGSAEAFF
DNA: TGTGCCACCAGCCCCACCTGGGGACAGGGACGCGGTTCCGCTGAAGCTTTCTTT

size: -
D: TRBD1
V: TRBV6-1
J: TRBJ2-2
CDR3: CASSEGRRDRGLSGELFF
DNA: TGTGCCAGCAGTGAGGGCAGAAGGGACAGGGGGTTATCCGGGGAGCTGTTTTTT

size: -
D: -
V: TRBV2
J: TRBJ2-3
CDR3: CASSFAEDTQYF
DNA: TGTGCCAGCAGTTTTGCTGAGGATACGCAGTATTTT

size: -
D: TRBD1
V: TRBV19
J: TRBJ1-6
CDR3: CASRTTTGGGLSGDSPLHF
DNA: TGTGCCAGTAGGACCACGACAGGGGGCGGCCTCTCCGGGGATTCACCCCTCCACTTT

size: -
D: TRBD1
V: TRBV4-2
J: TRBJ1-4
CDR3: CASSQGTARTTNEKLFF
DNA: TGTGCCAGCAGCCAGGGGACAGCTCGGACAACTAATGAAAAACTGTTTTTT

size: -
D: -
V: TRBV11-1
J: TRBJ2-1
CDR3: CASSPGDFPGLNEQFF
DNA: TGTGCCAGCAGCCCCGGGGATTTTCCCGGGTTAAATGAGCAGTTCTTC

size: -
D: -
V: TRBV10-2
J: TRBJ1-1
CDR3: CASSESFRARAFF
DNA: TGCGCCAGCAGTGAGTCGTTCCGGGCTCGGGCTTTCTTT

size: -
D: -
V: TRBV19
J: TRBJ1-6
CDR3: CASSILTLNSPLHF
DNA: TGTGCCAGTAGTATTCTGACATTGAATTCACCCCTCCACTTT

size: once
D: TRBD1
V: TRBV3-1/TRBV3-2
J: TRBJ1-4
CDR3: CAVRGGGGEKLFF
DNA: TGTGCCGTACGTGGAGGGGGCGGCGAAAAACTGTTTTTT

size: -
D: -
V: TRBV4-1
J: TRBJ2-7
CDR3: CASSLLPGPPEQYF
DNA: TGCGCCAGCAGCCTCCTACCGGGGCCCCCGGAGCAGTACTTC

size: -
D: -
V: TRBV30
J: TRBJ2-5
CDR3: CAWSALIQETQYF
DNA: TGTGCCTGGAGTGCCCTGATCCAAGAGACCCAGTACTTC

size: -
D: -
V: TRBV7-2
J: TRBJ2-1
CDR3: CASSFTSTSYNEQFF
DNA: TGTGCCAGCAGCTTCACTAGTACCTCCTACAATGAGCAGTTCTTC

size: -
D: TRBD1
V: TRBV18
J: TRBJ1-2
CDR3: CASSPLDRAYGYTF
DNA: TGTGCCAGCTCCCCACTTGACAGGGCCTATGGCTACACCTTC

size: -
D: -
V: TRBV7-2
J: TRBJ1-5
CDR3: CASSLETGQPQHF
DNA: TGTGCCAGCAGCTTAGAAACTGGTCAGCCCCAGCATTTT

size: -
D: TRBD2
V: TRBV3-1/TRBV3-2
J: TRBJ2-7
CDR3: CASSRSGGYEQYF
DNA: TGTGCCAGCAGCCGTAGCGGGGGATACGAGCAGTACTTC

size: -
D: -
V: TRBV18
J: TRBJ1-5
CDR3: CASSRGPPYQPQHF
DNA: TGTGCCAGCTCACGGGGACCTCCTTATCAGCCCCAGCATTTT

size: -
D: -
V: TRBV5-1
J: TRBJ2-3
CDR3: CASSLVGTSTDTQYF
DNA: TGCGCCAGCAGCTTGGTCGGGACTAGCACAGATACGCAGTATTTT

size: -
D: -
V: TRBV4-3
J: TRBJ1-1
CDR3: CASSQDRVNTEAFF
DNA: TGCGCCAGCAGCCAAGATCGCGTGAACACTGAAGCTTTCTTT

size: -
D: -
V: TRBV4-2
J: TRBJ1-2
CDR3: CASSQSPSPLAYGYTF
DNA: TGTGCTAGCAGCCAGAGCCCCTCCCCGTTGGCATATGGCTACACCTTC